This TCR beta chain was captured by sequencing in a study of blood T cell repertoires in COVID-19. Across the study: Donors in the United States, Italy and Spain gave samples during acute or convalescent COVID-19. PBMCs, B-cell-depleted T cells, or T cells provided the cDNA or gDNA that made up the material.

V lost 10 bases, J lost 7 bases, and 19 bases lay in between. Looked up from germline, CDR1 is SNHLY and CDR2 is FYNNEI. The length of the CDR3 is 13 residues. In the study's own analysis: From reference gene primer amplification, estimates of nucleated cell counts were derived. Libraries were prepared by immunoSEQ multiplex PCR; TCRdb keeps only in-frame clonotypes and omits some of them. That table furnishes V, J and clone size, whereas the DNA furnished D and trimming. The sample shows 150,000 or so clones, approximately 85% of them seen only once. The chain uses TRBV2 and TRBJ2-5; weak D call: TRBD2 (6 bases). The sequence derives from a man aged 60-69 years with active or convalescent COVID-19. The sample was peripheral blood. CDR3: CANKVGAGGTQYF. The CDR3 nucleotides read TGTGCCAATAAAGTTGGGGCCGGGGGGACCCAGTACTTC.